What follows describes a single TCR beta chain. This entry belongs to a study of T cell responses to AZD1222 COVID-19 vaccine. The CDR3 contains 15 residues. Per the germline V gene, CDR1 is MNHEY and CDR2 is SVGAGI. V trimming: 8 bases; J trimming: 0 bases; junction bases outside the gene matches: 8. This table comes from immunoSEQ multiplex PCR, and its TCRdb copy is limited to in-frame clones, with some not included. The data contain about 120,000 clones, about 89% of them singletons. The chain has TRBV6-5 and TRBJ2-3; 7 positions agree with TRBD1. Material: peripheral blood, obtained on day 0 of AZD1222 vaccination. The TCR comes from an adult in good health. CDR3 in amino acids: CASLRDSTSTDTQYF. For the CDR3, the DNA is TGTGCCAGCCTTAGGGACAGTACTAGCACAGATACGCAGTATTTT.